This TCR beta chain was sequenced for a study of graft-versus-host responses after intestinal transplantation. The ends were cut back, 5 bases at V and 10 bases at J, with 20 bases in the middle. CDR1 and CDR2 from the germline V gene are SEHNR and FQNEAQ (reference sequence). The CDR3 has 14 amino acids. Produced via immunoSEQ multiplex PCR; TCRdb's table is partial and in-frame only. Here the sample spans roughly 9,700 clones, 31% being singletons. Responders that carried the CFSE label, some 200,000 of them, were plated with some 200,000 irradiated, violet-dye-labeled stimulator cells. This clonotype originated in a human patient who was an organ donor for intestinal transplantation. The source was alloreactive CD4+ T cells from a mixed lymphocyte reaction culture, collected before transplantation. Subset meaning: CFSE-low proliferating T cells sorted from approximately six-day pre-transplant mixed lymphocyte reaction (GvH or HvG direction). This sequence joins TRBV7-9 and TRBJ1-2; TRBD1 is a possible D gene (5 bases). The CDR3 reads CASSPGAEVLTYTF. CDR3 DNA: TGTGCCAGCAGCCCTGGGGCCGAGGTCCTCACCTACACCTTC.